The T cell receptor beta chain under discussion was sequenced for a study of OX40 agonist ivuxolimab in advanced cancers. Study as a whole: In this cohort, patients received ivuxolimab, an agonistic anti-OX40 (CD134) antibody. The study reported partial responses in three patients: one hepatocellular carcinoma, two cutaneous melanoma.

Autoimmune disease history or systemic immunosuppression barred patients. Trimming cost V 0 bases and J 1 base, with 15 bases left between them. Germline values: CDR1 SGHVS, CDR2 FQNEAQ. This CDR3 is 17 amino acids long. Study-wide results and limits: CD8+ T cells (on average) carried more expanded clones than CD4+ T cells.

Clones were sequenced by immunoSEQ multiplex PCR, and TCRdb holds only the in-frame ones, with some missing. The sample shows 63,000 or so clones, 80% to 90% of them seen only once. About this clone: The antigen is unknown.

The sequences come from CD4+ or CD8+ T cells sorted from blood, collected in a trial of the OX40 agonist ivuxolimab. This rearrangement joins TRBV7-8 to TRBJ1-1; TRBD1 is a possible D gene (5 bases). The sequence came from an adult with an advanced solid tumor such as melanoma, head and neck, liver or kidney cancer. The CDR3 spells CASSLALGGRGNTEAFF. DNA of the CDR3: TGTGCCAGCAGCTTAGCGCTCGGGGGGAGAGGGAACACTGAAGCTTTCTTT.